The clone carrying this T cell receptor beta chain appeared a few times. Antigen specificity is unknown. Unique molecular identifiers were present on cDNA, and template switching added a universal primer site. TCRdb recomputed calls from the 5' RACE reads with MiXCR, one row per CDR3 protein. Of around 480,000 distinct CDR3 sequences in the sample, 14% were seen once. The length of the CDR3 is 14 residues. The data were obtained in a study of identical twins. Broader study findings: Its conclusions, products of cross-sectional statistical analysis, did not come from following the same donors.

These data also featured in a second study, about yellow fever vaccine responses in identical twins. That source reports: A vaccine T cell response that seemed partly convergent and partly personalized was reported in twins.

This clonotype was sampled from a woman aged 18-29 years in good health. The sample was CD4+ T cells sorted from blood. The chain uses TRBV21-1 and TRBJ1-2; the D call in the table, TRBD1, was not verified against the DNA. TRBV21-1 is a pseudogene. The CDR3 region is CASSPLGEIYGYTF. In DNA, the CDR3 is TGTGCCAGCAGCCCCCTGGGAGAGATTTATGGCTACACCTTC.